Shown below are 8 T cell receptor beta chains from a single sample sequenced in a study of cytomegalovirus exposure and HLA in healthy donors. Vbeta (60) and Jbeta (13) primers were used in the PCR. Measured with immunoSEQ multiplex PCR; TCRdb has only the in-frame clones, and not every one. Of hundreds of thousands of clones in the sample, about 75% were seen once. Sequenced input: PBMCs. The source is a female donor in good health and CMV-seronegative.

J is TRBJ1-5 and V is TRBV6-6; 8 bases align to TRBD1. Per germline, CDR1 MNHNY and CDR2 SVGAGI (reference sequence). The CDR3 is 16 amino acids. The junction had 9 bases not matched to a gene; V was cut back by 2 bases and J by 6 bases. CDR3 sequence reads: CASSYPIDRGSQPQHF. In DNA form, the CDR3 reads TGTGCCAGCAGTTACCCGATAGACAGGGGAAGTCAGCCCCAGCATTTT.

The chain links TRBV23-1 to TRBJ2-2; 7 bases match TRBD2. TRBV23-1 is reported as an ORF; its role is uncertain. J lost 2 bases, V lost 4 bases, and 10 bases had no gene match. The CDR3 loop spans 17 amino acids. The CDR3 loop reads CASSPASGGSNTGELFF. Written as DNA, the CDR3 is TGCGCCAGCAGTCCCGCTAGCGGAGGATCCAACACCGGGGAGCTGTTTTTT.

A few counts support this clone. The rearrangement links TRBV7-2 to TRBJ2-1, with 12 nucleotides matching TRBD2. Germline V CDR1 and CDR2: SGHTA, FQGNSA. The junction had 4 bases not matched to a gene; V was cut back by 3 bases and J by 10 bases. CDR3 length: 14 residues. CDR3 nucleotide sequence: TGTGCCAGCAGCTTGACTAGCGGGAGTGGCGAGCAGTTCTTC. It is translated as CASSLTSGSGEQFF.

V is TRBV10-2 and J is TRBJ2-7, with D maybe TRBD1 (7 bases). V was trimmed by 3 bases and J by 2 bases, leaving 11 bases between them. This CDR3 is built from 14 residues. The germline V gene has CDR1 WSHSY and CDR2 SAAADI. The chain's CDR3 is CASSDRGTAYEQYF. In DNA, the CDR3 is TGCGCCAGCAGTGACCGGGGGACAGCCTACGAGCAGTACTTC.

The chain has TRBV28 and TRBJ2-1; a weak D match, TRBD2 (5 bases). CDR3 length equals 13 residues. V was shortened by 3 bases and J by 4 bases, with 7 bases between the two germline ends. Per the germline V gene, CDR1 is MDHEN and CDR2 is SYDVKM. Here the CDR3 reads CASSLREYNEQFF. CDR3 DNA: TGTGCCAGCAGTTTGAGGGAGTACAATGAGCAGTTCTTC.

The V and J genes are TRBV5-1 and TRBJ2-1, with D perhaps matching TRBD2 (5 bases). The V gene's germline CDR1 is SGHRS and CDR2 YFSETQ. With 5 bases removed from V and 5 bases from J, the gap between germline ends came to 14 bases. CDR3 length: 14 residues. In DNA form, the CDR3 reads TGCGCCAGCAGAGTCCAGCCGGGGAACAATGAGCAGTTCTTC. Its protein product is CASRVQPGNNEQFF.

CDR3 in amino acids: CASSAGLGLNDEQFF. CDR3 bases: TGTGCCAGCAGCGCCGGACTAGGTCTCAACGATGAGCAGTTCTTC. The chain carries TRBV9 and TRBJ2-1, with 7 positions matching TRBD2. CDR1 is SGDLS, CDR2 YYNGEE, per germline. The CDR3 covers 15 residues. V was pared by 3 bases and J by 8 bases, with 11 bases of the junction left unmatched.

The chain uses TRBV25-1 and TRBJ2-5; D is unclear. Germline lookup yields CDR1 MGHDK and CDR2 SYGVNS. This CDR3 contains 12 residues. Trimming took off 3 bases at V and 3 bases at J, with 5 bases between the two ends. CDR3 sequence: CASSESEETQYF. CDR3 bases: TGTGCCAGCAGTGAGTCCGAAGAGACCCAGTACTTC.